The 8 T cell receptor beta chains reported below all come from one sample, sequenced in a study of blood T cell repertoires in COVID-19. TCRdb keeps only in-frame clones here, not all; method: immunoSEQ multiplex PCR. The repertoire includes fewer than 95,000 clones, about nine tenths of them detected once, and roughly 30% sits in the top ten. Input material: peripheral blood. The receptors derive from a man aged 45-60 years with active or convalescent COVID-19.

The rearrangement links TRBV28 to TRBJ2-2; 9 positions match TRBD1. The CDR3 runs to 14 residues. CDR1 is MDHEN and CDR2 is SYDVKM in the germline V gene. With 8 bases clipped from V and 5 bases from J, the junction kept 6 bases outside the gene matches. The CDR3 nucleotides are TGTGCCAGCCTCGGACAGGGGCGGACCGGGGAGCTGTTTTTT. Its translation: CASLGQGRTGELFF.

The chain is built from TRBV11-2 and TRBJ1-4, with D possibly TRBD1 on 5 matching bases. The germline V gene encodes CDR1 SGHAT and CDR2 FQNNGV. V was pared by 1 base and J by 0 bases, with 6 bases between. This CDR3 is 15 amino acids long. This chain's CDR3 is CASSLGGATNEKLFF. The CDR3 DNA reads TGTGCCAGCAGCTTAGGGGGGGCAACTAATGAAAAACTGTTTTTT.

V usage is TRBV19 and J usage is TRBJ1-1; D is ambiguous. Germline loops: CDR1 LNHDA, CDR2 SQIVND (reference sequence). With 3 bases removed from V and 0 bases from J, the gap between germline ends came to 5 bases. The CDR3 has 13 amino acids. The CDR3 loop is CASSIGMNTEAFF. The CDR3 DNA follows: TGTGCCAGTAGTATCGGGATGAACACTGAAGCTTTCTTT.

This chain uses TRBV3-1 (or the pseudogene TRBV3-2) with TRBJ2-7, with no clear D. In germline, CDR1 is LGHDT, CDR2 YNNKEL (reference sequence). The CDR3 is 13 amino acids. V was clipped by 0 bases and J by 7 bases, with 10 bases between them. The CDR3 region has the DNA TGTGCCAGCAGCCAAGATCGGAAACAGGAGCAGTACTTC. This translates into CASSQDRKQEQYF.

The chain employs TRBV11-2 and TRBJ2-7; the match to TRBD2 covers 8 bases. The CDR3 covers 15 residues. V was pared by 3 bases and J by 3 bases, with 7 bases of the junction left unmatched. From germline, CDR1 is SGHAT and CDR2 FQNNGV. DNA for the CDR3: TGTGCCAGCAGCTTTACTAGCGGAGGCTACTACGAGCAGTACTTC. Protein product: CASSFTSGGYYEQYF.

The CDR3 coding sequence is TGTGCCAGCAGCGTAGGGGGACAGGGCTCCTACGAGCAGTACTTC. Protein sequence: CASSVGGQGSYEQYF. This chain links TRBV9 with TRBJ2-7; 9 bases match TRBD1. Trimming took 0 bases from V and 0 from J; bases not matched to a gene: 1. The CDR3 runs 15 residues. From germline, CDR1 is SGDLS and CDR2 YYNGEE.

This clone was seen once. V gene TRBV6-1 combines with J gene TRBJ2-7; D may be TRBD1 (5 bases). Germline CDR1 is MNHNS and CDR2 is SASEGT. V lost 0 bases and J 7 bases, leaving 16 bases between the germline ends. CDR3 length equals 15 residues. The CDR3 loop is CASSEARTRTGEQYF. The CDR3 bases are TGTGCCAGCAGTGAAGCTCGGACACGGACGGGTGAGCAGTACTTC.

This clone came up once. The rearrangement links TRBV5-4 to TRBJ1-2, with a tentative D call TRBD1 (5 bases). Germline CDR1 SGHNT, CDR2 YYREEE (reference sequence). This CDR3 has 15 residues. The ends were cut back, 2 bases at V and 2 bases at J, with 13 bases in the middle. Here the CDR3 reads CASSFFTRVNYGYTF. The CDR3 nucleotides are TGTGCCAGCAGCTTTTTCACCAGGGTAAACTATGGCTACACCTTC.